This T cell receptor (beta chain) was documented in a study of blood T cells in healthy people across ages. The use of a sample-barcoded 5' primer and a J-beta primer mix characterized a second PCR of roughly 7 to 11 cycles. Carrying 12 random nucleotides, a template-switch adaptor labeled each individual cDNA molecule. TCRdb independently ran MiXCR on the 5' RACE reads; one entry per CDR3 protein. Of about a million distinct CDR3 sequences in the sample, roughly two fifths were seen once. Whenever a sample was processed, at least 6.5 million PBMCs were isolated. This clonotype was seen only once. A much larger clone lies a single base off, so this may be a read error. The TCR originated in a man aged 18 to 30 in good health. The sequencing sample was made of blood.

The CDR3 is CASRHAGETYKEQFF. In DNA form, the CDR3 reads TGTGCCAGCAGACATGCGGGGGAGACGTACAAGGAGCAGTTCTTC. The chain recombines TRBV4-2 with TRBJ2-1, with 7 bases fitting TRBD2. The CDR3 is made up of 15 amino acids. Germline V lookup: CDR1 LGHNA, CDR2 YNFKEQ.